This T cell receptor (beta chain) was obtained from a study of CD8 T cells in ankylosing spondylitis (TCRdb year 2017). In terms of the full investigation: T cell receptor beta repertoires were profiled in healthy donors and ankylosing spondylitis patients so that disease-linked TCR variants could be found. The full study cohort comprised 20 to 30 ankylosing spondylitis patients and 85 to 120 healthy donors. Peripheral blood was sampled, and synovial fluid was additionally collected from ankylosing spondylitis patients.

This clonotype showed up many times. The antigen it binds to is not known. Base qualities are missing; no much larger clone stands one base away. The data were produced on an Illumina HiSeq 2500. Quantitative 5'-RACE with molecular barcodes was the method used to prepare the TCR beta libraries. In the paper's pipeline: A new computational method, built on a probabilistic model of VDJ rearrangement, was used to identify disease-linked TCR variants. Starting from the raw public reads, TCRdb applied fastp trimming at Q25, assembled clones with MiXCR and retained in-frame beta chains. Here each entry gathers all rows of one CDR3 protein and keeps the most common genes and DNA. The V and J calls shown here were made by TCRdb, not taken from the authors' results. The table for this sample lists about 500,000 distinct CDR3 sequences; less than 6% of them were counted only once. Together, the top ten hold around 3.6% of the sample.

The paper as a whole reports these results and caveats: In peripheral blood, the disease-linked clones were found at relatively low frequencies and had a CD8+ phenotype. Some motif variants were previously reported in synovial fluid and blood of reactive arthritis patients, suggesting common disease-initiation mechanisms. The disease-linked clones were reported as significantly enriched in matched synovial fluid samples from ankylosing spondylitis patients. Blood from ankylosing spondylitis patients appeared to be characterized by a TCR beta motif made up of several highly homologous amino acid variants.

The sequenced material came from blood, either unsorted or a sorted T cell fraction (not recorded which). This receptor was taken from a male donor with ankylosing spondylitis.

The CDR3 protein is CSARDPPNNEQFF. The nucleotide sequence is given as TGCAGTGCCCGGGACCCACCAAACAATGAGCAGTTCTTC. This chain joins TRBV20-1 to TRBJ2-1; the D gene is tentatively TRBD1 or TRBD2, each matching 5 bases. From its cysteine to its phenylalanine, the CDR3 spans 13 amino acids. Here the CDR3 DNA is all that survives: 39 bases in frame from base 1. CDR1 and CDR2 are drawn from the germline V gene (reference sequence): DFQATT, SNEGSKA. Trimming removed 6 bases from V and 5 bases from J, leaving 14 bases between the germline ends.